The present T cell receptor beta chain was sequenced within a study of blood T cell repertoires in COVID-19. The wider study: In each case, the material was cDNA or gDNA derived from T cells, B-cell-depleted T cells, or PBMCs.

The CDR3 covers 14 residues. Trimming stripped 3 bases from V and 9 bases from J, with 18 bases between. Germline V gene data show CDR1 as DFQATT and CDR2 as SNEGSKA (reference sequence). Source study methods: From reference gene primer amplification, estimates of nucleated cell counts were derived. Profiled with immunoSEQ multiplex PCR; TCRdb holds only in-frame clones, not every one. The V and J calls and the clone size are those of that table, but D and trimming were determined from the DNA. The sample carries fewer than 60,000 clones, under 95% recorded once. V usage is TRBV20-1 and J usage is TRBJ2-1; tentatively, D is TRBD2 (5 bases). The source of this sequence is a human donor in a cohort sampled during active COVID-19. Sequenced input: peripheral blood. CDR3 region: CSASMVLGVGEQFF. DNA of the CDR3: TGCAGTGCTAGTATGGTACTAGGCGTTGGTGAGCAGTTCTTC.